Below, 9 T cell receptor beta chains from the same sample are listed, as sequenced in a study of regulatory T cells in long-lasting Graves disease. Time point indicated: persistent/refractory GD, antithyroid drugs over 5 years with positive TRAb. Extracted RNA from PBMCs served as the source of the TCR library. Arm-PCR of CDR3 regions and iRepertoire HTBI primers were used to build TCR beta libraries. TCRdb processed the multiplex PCR reads anew with MiXCR; each CDR3 protein has one entry. The sample shows 700,000 or so distinct CDR3 sequences, around 30% of them seen only once. Sequences were derived from peripheral blood mononuclear cells (PBMCs), sampled when the disease was refractory, from a patient treated with antithyroid drugs. These receptors were collected from a female donor with Graves disease.

This clonotype was observed many times. The rearrangement uses TRBV2 and TRBJ1-1; TRBD1 agrees at 8 bases. Germline-derived CDR1 and CDR2 are SNHLY and FYNNEI. The CDR3 is made up of 15 amino acids. Losses at the gene ends were 6 bases for V and 8 bases for J; bases not matched to a gene: 14. The CDR3 here is CASRQQEDRAGEAFF. CDR3 sequence (DNA): TGTGCCAGCAGGCAACAAGAGGACAGGGCGGGCGAAGCTTTCTTT.

V and J are TRBV12-3 or TRBV12-4 and TRBJ1-5, with 7 nucleotides matching TRBD1. The CDR3 extends over 16 amino acids. V lost 5 bases and J lost 2; bases outside the gene matches: 9. In DNA form, the CDR3 reads TGTGCCAGCAGTGATTACCACAGGGGCGGCAATCAGCCCCAGCATTTT. It encodes CASSDYHRGGNQPQHF.

This clonotype was picked up a small number of times. The chain has TRBV5-4 and TRBJ2-5, with 14 bases identical to TRBD2. Trimming removed 4 bases from V and 5 bases from J; junction bases left unmatched: 7. The CDR3 loop spans 16 amino acids. Looked up from germline, CDR1 is SGHNT and CDR2 is YYREEE (reference sequence). The CDR3: CASSLRLAGGGETQYF. The CDR3 DNA follows: TGTGCCAGCAGCCTCCGACTAGCGGGAGGGGGGGAGACCCAGTACTTC.

V and J are TRBV9 and TRBJ2-2, with TRBD2 matching 12 bases. The germline gives CDR1 SGDLS, CDR2 YYNGEE. The CDR3 is 17 residues long. V was pared by 5 bases and J by 1 base, with 6 bases of the junction left unmatched. The CDR3 is CASSLGTSGLNTGELFF. The CDR3 DNA reads as TGTGCCAGCAGTCTCGGGACTAGCGGGTTGAACACCGGGGAGCTGTTTTTT.

This clonotype came up a few times. The rearrangement uses TRBV2 and TRBJ2-2, with TRBD1 as a possible D gene (6 bases). The CDR3 loop spans 16 amino acids. V dropped 1 base and J dropped 6 bases, with 15 bases sitting between them. Germline CDR1 is SNHLY and CDR2 is FYNNEI. CDR3 amino acids: CASSEVPPGVPGELFF. CDR3 DNA sequence: TGTGCCAGCAGTGAAGTCCCCCCAGGGGTGCCCGGGGAGCTGTTTTTT.

About this clonotype itself: The missing conserved phenylalanine or tryptophan at the end of this CDR3 makes a read error likely. The chain combines TRBV28 with TRBJ2-3, with 8 bases identical to TRBD1. Trimming took 5 bases from V and 4 from J; bases not matched to a gene: 14. This CDR3 region has 17 residues. CDR1 is MDHEN and CDR2 is SYDVKM in the germline V gene. CDR3 amino acids: CASSPRGRGSLPDTQYS. For the CDR3, the DNA is TGTGCCAGCAGTCCCAGGGGGCGCGGATCCCTCCCAGATACGCAGTATTCT.

To note about this clonotype: One end of the junction does not line up with germline, which may come from a read error. The V call is TRBV3-1, the J call TRBJ2-4; 7 nucleotides align to TRBD2. There are 12 residues in the CDR3. Germline V gene sequence: CDR1 LGHDT, CDR2 YNNKEL (reference sequence). The CDR3 DNA reads TGTGCCAGCAGCTCCTACGGGGGGTCTCCGAACTTC. Its protein product is CASSSYGGSPNF.

This clonotype was seen a few times. The chain combines TRBV12-3 or TRBV12-4 with TRBJ1-2; perhaps TRBD1 as D (5 bases). Trimming left V 4 bases short and J 3 bases short, with 9 bases between. The CDR3 covers 13 residues. The CDR3 here is CASSYGGDYGYTF. CDR3 nucleotides: TGTGCCAGCAGTTACGGAGGGGACTATGGCTACACCTTC.

This clonotype was found a few times. This chain uses TRBV10-3 with TRBJ2-7; 10 bases fit TRBD2. V trimming: 3 bases; J trimming: 7 bases; junction bases outside the gene matches: 6. Germline V gene data show CDR1 as ENHRY and CDR2 as SYGVKD. CDR3 length equals 14 residues. CDR3 in DNA: TGTGCCATCAGTGACTTAGCGGGAGGCGATGAGCAGTACTTC. This translates into CAISDLAGGDEQYF.